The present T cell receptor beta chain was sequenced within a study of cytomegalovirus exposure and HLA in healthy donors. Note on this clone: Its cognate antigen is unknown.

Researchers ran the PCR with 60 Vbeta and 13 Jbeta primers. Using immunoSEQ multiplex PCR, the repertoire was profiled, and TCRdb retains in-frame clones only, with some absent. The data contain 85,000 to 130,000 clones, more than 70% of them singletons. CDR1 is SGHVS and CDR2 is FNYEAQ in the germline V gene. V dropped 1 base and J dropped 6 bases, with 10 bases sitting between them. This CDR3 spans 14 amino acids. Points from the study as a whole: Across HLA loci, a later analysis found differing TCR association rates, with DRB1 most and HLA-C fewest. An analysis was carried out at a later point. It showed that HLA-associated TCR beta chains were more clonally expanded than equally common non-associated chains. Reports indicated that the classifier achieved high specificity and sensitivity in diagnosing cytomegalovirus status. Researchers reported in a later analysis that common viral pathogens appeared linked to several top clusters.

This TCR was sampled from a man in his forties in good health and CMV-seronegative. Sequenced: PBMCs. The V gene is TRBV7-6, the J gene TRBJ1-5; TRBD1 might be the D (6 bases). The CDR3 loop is CASSLGGGGQPQHF. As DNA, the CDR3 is TGTGCCAGCAGCTTAGGAGGGGGGGGTCAGCCCCAGCATTTT.